Shown below are 18 T cell receptor beta chains from a single sample sequenced in a study of cytomegalovirus exposure and HLA in healthy donors (dated by TCRdb to about 2017). The library was generated by the immunoSEQ multiplex PCR assay. A mixture of 60 forward primers for TCR Vbeta segments and 13 reverse primers for TCR Jbeta segments was used in the multiplex PCR. TCRdb stores this immuneACCESS table with in-frame sequences only. Part of the clones is absent; in the studies checked, under half of the shortfall reflects unresolved V genes, and no reason is known for the rest. Present in this sample are 80,000 to 95,000 clones, 70% to 80% of which were seen just once. The top ten hold about 15% of the sample. The sequenced material came from PBMCs. Receptors were obtained from a woman between 40 and 55 years old in good health and CMV-seropositive.

This clone came up a few times. The V gene is TRBV27, the J gene TRBJ1-2; D ambiguous. This CDR3 is built from 12 residues. Trimming cost V 6 bases and J 0 bases, with 5 bases left between them. Per germline, CDR1 MNHEY and CDR2 SMNVEV (reference sequence). CDR3 coding DNA: TGTGCCAGCAGGCAGGCTAACTATGGCTACACCTTC. Protein: CASRQANYGYTF.

This clone was counted only a few times. The chain combines TRBV2 with TRBJ1-1; the D is unclear. V was trimmed by 9 bases and J by 2 bases, leaving 10 bases between them. The CDR3 loop spans 12 amino acids. The germline V gene has CDR1 SNHLY and CDR2 FYNNEI. CDR3 loop: CASLLVNTEAFF. The CDR3 region has the DNA TGTGCCAGTCTACTAGTAAACACTGAAGCTTTCTTT. Full variable domain (missing parts from reference TRBV2 and TRBJ1-1): EPEVTQTPSHQVTQMGQEVILRCVPISNHLYFYWYRQILGQKVEFLVSFYNNEISEKSEIFDDQFSVERPDGSNFTLKIRSTKLEDSAMYFCASLLVNTEAFFGQGTRLTVV.

The rearrangement links TRBV19 to TRBJ2-1, with 14 bases fitting TRBD2. Germline CDR1 is LNHDA and CDR2 is SQIVND (reference sequence). Germline trimming cut 4 bases from V and 1 base from J; bases unmatched to any gene: 6. There are 18 residues in the CDR3. CDR3 DNA: TGTGCCAGTAGTACCGGACTAGCGGGAGGAGCATCCTACAATGAGCAGTTCTTC. Translation: CASSTGLAGGASYNEQFF.

V and J are TRBV13 and TRBJ2-5, with 7 bases aligning to TRBD1. CDR1 PRHDT and CDR2 FYEKMQ come from the germline V gene (reference sequence). V was clipped by 5 bases and J by 7 bases; unmatched bases: 7. There are 13 residues in the CDR3. The CDR3 reads CASSAQGTGTQYF. CDR3 coding DNA: TGTGCCAGCAGCGCACAGGGGACGGGGACCCAGTACTTC.

The chain employs TRBV18 and TRBJ1-5; D uncertain. The V end was cut by 1 base, the J end by 1 base, with 5 bases between. The CDR3 consists of 14 residues. Germline CDR1 KGHSH, CDR2 LQKENI. CDR3 sequence (DNA): TGTGCCAGCTCACCACGGGCAAGCAATCAGCCCCAGCATTTT. Translation: CASSPRASNQPQHF.

V usage is TRBV27 and J usage is TRBJ2-1; D is possibly TRBD1 (6 bases). Per the germline V gene, CDR1 is MNHEY and CDR2 is SMNVEV (reference sequence). Trimming took off 9 bases at V and 7 bases at J, with 10 bases between the two ends. The CDR3 is 11 residues long. The CDR3 nucleotides are TGTGCCAGTACAGGGTTGAATGAGCAGTTCTTC. It codes for CASTGLNEQFF.

The rearrangement uses TRBV5-1 and TRBJ2-3; TRBD2 matches at 12 bases. Germline CDR1 and CDR2: SGHRS and YFSETQ. This CDR3 spans 17 amino acids. V lost 4 bases and J lost 7; bases outside the gene matches: 13. In DNA, the CDR3 is TGCGCCAGCAGCCTGGGTCAGCTAGCGGGGGGGCCAAATACGCAGTATTTT. This encodes CASSLGQLAGGPNTQYF.

The CDR3 sequence is CASSPAGDTQYF. The CDR3 DNA sequence: TGTGCCAGCTCACCCGCGGGCGATACGCAGTATTTT. The chain couples TRBV18 to TRBJ2-3; perhaps TRBD2 as D (5 bases). This CDR3 has 12 amino acids. Germline CDR1 and CDR2: KGHSH and LQKENI. Trimming left V 3 bases short and J 6 bases short, with 7 bases between. Together with reference TRBV18 and TRBJ2-3, the CDR3 gives the full variable domain: NAGVMQNPRHLVRRRGQEARLRCSPMKGHSHVYWYRQLPEEGLKFMVYLQKENIIDESGMPKERFSAEFPKEGPSILRIQQVVRGDSAAYFCASSPAGDTQYFGPGTRLTVL.

V usage is TRBV5-1 and J usage is TRBJ2-7; 10 bases map to TRBD2. The length of the CDR3 is 15 residues. V dropped 0 bases and J dropped 2; count of bases not matched to a gene: 2. Germline CDR1 SGHRS, CDR2 YFSETQ. CDR3: CASSLGSGGAYEQYF. The CDR3 DNA follows: TGCGCCAGCAGCTTGGGGAGCGGGGGGGCCTACGAGCAGTACTTC.

The rearrangement links TRBV9 to TRBJ2-2; TRBD2 matches 10 bases. V gave up 5 bases and J gave up 3 bases; unmatched junction bases: 1. From germline, CDR1 is SGDLS and CDR2 YYNGEE. The CDR3 contains 14 residues. The CDR3 spells CASSGLADTGELFF. CDR3 in DNA: TGTGCCAGCAGTGGACTAGCGGACACCGGGGAGCTGTTTTTT.

The chain couples TRBV4-3 to TRBJ2-7, with 8 nucleotides matching TRBD2. CDR3 length: 14 residues. Germline loops: CDR1 LGHNA, CDR2 YSLEER. J was trimmed by 3 bases and V by 2 bases; bases with no gene match: 3. The CDR3, as DNA: TGCGCCAGCAGCCAAACTAGCGGTTTCTACGAGCAGTACTTC. Amino acids: CASSQTSGFYEQYF.

The chain joins TRBV2 to TRBJ2-7; 9 nucleotides align to TRBD1. Losses at the gene ends were 4 bases for V and 2 bases for J; bases not matched to a gene: 15. The germline CDR1 and CDR2 sequences are SNHLY and FYNNEI. There are 18 residues in the CDR3. CDR3: CASSASGTGFPITYEQYF. The DNA of the CDR3 is TGTGCCAGCAGTGCGTCAGGGACAGGGTTTCCCATAACCTACGAGCAGTACTTC.

This chain links TRBV19 with TRBJ1-5; the match to TRBD1 covers 9 bases. The germline CDR1 and CDR2 sequences are LNHDA and SQIVND (reference sequence). The CDR3 loop spans 16 amino acids. Unmatched junction bases numbered 9, after V lost 3 bases and J lost 6 bases. In nucleotides, the CDR3 is TGTGCCAGTAGTATTCTCGACAGGGGGTCGATTCAGCCCCAGCATTTT. This encodes CASSILDRGSIQPQHF.

The count of this clone is one. The chain is built from TRBV7-6 and TRBJ2-2; possibly TRBD2 for D (5 bases). CDR3 length: 14 residues. The germline V gene has CDR1 SGHVS and CDR2 FNYEAQ. The ends were cut back, 7 bases at V and 4 bases at J, with 13 bases in the middle. CDR3 amino acids: CASTLYSGTGELFF. DNA for the CDR3: TGTGCCAGCACCCTTTACAGCGGCACCGGGGAGCTGTTTTTT.

This chain links TRBV5-6 with TRBJ2-7; D may be TRBD2 (7 bases). The length of the CDR3 is 15 residues. V was clipped by 0 bases and J by 5 bases, with 15 bases between them. CDR1 is SGHDT and CDR2 is YYEEEE in the germline V gene. CDR3 in amino acids: CASSLAAGANNEQYF. The CDR3 DNA follows: TGTGCCAGCAGCTTGGCCGCGGGGGCGAATAACGAGCAGTACTTC.

The rearrangement joins TRBV18 to TRBJ2-3; 7 bases agree with TRBD2. The CDR3 has 15 residues. V was clipped by 3 bases and J by 2 bases; unmatched bases: 5. The germline V gene encodes CDR1 KGHSH and CDR2 LQKENI. The CDR3 DNA is TGTGCCAGCTCACCTTGGACTAGTGACACAGATACGCAGTATTTT. This sequence encodes CASSPWTSDTDTQYF.

The sample holds one count of this clone. V usage is TRBV11-1 and J usage is TRBJ1-6; possibly TRBD1 for D (5 bases). CDR1 is SGHAT and CDR2 is FQDESV in the germline V gene (reference sequence). The V and J ends lost 1 base and 9 bases respectively, with 7 bases between them. The CDR3 is made up of 13 amino acids. CDR3 sequence reads: CASSLGGFSPLHF. CDR3 DNA sequence: TGTGCCAGCAGCTTAGGGGGCTTTTCACCCCTCCACTTT.

The genes are TRBV28 and TRBJ1-3; no definite D call. The CDR3 runs 13 residues. CDR1 is MDHEN and CDR2 is SYDVKM in the germline V gene. V was pared by 8 bases and J by 4 bases, with 12 bases between. The CDR3 nucleotides read TGTGCCAGCTCCGAGGGATCCGGAAACACCATATATTTT. This translates into CASSEGSGNTIYF.